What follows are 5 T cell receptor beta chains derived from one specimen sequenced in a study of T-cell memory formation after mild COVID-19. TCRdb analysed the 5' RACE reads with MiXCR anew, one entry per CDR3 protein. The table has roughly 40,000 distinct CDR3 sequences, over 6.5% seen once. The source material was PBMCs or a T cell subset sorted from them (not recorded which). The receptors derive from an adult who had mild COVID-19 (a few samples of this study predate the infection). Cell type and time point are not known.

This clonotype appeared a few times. CDR3 nucleotides: TGTGCCAGCAGACCTGGACAGCTGATTAATTCACCCCTCCACTTT. Translated, it gives CASRPGQLINSPLHF. The rearrangement joins TRBV27 to TRBJ1-6, with a possible D match to TRBD1 (6 bases). Trimming took off 6 bases at V and 6 bases at J, with 15 bases between the two ends. The CDR3 runs to 15 residues. Germline V gene data show CDR1 as MNHEY and CDR2 as SMNVEV (reference sequence).

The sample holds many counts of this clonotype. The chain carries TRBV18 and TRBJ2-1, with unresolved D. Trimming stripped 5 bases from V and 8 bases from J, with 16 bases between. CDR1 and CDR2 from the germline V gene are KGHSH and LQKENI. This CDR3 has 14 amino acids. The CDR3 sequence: CASSVQSGFDEQFF. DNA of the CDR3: TGTGCCAGCTCAGTTCAGTCCGGATTCGATGAGCAGTTCTTC.

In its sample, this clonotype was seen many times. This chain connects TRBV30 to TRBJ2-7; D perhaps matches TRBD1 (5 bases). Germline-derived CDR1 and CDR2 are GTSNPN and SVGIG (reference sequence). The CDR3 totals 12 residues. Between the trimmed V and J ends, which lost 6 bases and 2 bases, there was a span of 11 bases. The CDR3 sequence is CACQGFTYEQYF. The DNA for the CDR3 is TGTGCCTGCCAGGGTTTCACCTACGAGCAGTACTTC. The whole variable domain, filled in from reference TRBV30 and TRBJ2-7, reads SQTIHQWPATLVQPVGSPLSLECTVEGTSNPNLYWYRQAAGRGLQLLFYSVGIGQISSEVPQNLSASRPQDRQFILSSKKLLLSDSGFYLCACQGFTYEQYFGPGTRLTVT.

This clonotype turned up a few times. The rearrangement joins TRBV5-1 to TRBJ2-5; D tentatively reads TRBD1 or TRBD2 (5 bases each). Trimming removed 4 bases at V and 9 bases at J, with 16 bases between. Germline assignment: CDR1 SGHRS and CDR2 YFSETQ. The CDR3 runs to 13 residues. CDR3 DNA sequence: TGCGCCAGCAGCGAGGGACGGCCCATGGCCCAGTACTTC. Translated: CASSEGRPMAQYF.

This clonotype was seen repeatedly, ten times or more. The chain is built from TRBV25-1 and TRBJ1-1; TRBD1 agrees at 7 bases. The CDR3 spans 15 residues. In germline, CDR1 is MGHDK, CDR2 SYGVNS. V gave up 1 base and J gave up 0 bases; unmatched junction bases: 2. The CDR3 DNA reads TGTGCCAGCAGTGAATGGGGGACAGTGAACACTGAAGCTTTCTTT. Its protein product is CASSEWGTVNTEAFF.